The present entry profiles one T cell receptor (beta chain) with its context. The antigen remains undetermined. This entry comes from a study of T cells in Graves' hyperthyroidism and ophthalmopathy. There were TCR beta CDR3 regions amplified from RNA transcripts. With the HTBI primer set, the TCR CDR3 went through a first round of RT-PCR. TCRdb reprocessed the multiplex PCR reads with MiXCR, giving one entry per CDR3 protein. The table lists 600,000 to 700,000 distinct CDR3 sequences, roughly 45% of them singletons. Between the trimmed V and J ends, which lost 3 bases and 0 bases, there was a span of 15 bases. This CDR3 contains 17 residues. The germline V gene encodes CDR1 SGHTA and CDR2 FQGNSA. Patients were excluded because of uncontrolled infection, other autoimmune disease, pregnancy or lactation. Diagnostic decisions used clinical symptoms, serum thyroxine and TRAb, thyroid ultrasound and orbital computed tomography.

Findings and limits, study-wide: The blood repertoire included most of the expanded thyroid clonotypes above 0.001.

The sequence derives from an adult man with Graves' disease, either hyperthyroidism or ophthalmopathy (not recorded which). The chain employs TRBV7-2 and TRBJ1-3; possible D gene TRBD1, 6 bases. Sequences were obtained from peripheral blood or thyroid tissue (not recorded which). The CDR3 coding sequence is TGTGCCAGCAGCTTGGTAGGGGGGGGCCGCTCTGGAAACACCATATATTTT. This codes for CASSLVGGGRSGNTIYF.